These 15 T cell receptor beta chains originate from one sample sequenced in a study of CD8 T cells in Susac syndrome. RNA was extracted with the RNeasy kit, and a quantity of about 0.45 to 1 ug was reverse transcribed using random hexamers. TCRdb re-called the immunoSEQ multiplex PCR reads with MiXCR, one entry per CDR3 protein. Of hundreds of thousands of distinct CDR3 sequences listed, approximately 85% were seen once; the top ten hold over 0.1%. The sample comprised CD8+ T cells from PBMCs. The receptors derive from a human donor with multiple sclerosis.

This clonotype was detected only a few times. Sequence at one end of the junction differs from germline and may be a read error. This sequence joins TRBV3-1 and TRBJ1-2, with 9 nucleotides matching TRBD1. The CDR3 is made up of 17 amino acids. The V gene's germline CDR1 is LGHDT and CDR2 YNNKEL (reference sequence). The DNA for the CDR3 is TGTGCCAGTAGCCAAATAACCGGGACAGGGAATCCCTATGGCTACACCTTC. Protein sequence: CASSQITGTGNPYGYTF. Supplemented by reference TRBV3-1 and TRBJ1-2, the full variable domain reads DTAVSQTPKYLVTQMGNDKSIKCEQNLGHDTMYWYKQDSKKFLKIMFSYNNKELIINETVPNRFSPKSPDKAHLNLHINSLELGDSAVYFCASSQITGTGNPYGYTFGSGTRLTVV.

The chain joins TRBV7-9 to TRBJ2-5; D gene ambiguous. This CDR3 has 14 amino acids. Looked up from germline, CDR1 is SEHNR and CDR2 is FQNEAQ (reference sequence). Trimming left V 5 bases short and J 0 bases short, with 10 bases between. DNA for the CDR3: TGTGCCAGCAGCAACGGACGGGACCAAGAGACCCAGTACTTC. It specifies CASSNGRDQETQYF.

This chain joins TRBV7-9 and TRBJ1-1, with 12 positions matching TRBD1. V lost 5 bases to trimming and J lost 6 bases; unmatched junction nucleotides: 7. CDR3 length: 15 amino acids. CDR1 and CDR2 (germline): SEHNR, FQNEAQ (reference sequence). CDR3 in amino acids: CASSPLWDRGPEAFF. Written as DNA, the CDR3 is TGTGCCAGCAGCCCACTATGGGACAGGGGGCCTGAAGCTTTCTTT.

J is TRBJ2-3 and V is TRBV19; no firm D call. This CDR3 has 12 amino acids. V was pared by 4 bases and J by 3 bases, with 5 bases between. The germline gives CDR1 LNHDA, CDR2 SQIVND (reference sequence). The CDR3 nucleotides read TGTGCCAGTAGTACCTTAACAGATACGCAGTATTTT. Amino acid sequence: CASSTLTDTQYF.

The chain employs TRBV27 and TRBJ2-1; 7 bases are a match to TRBD2. V lost 5 bases to trimming and J lost 10 bases; unmatched junction nucleotides: 8. Germline V lookup: CDR1 MNHEY, CDR2 SMNVEV (reference sequence). CDR3 length: 13 residues. Here the CDR3 reads CASSPRTRHEQFF. DNA of the CDR3: TGTGCCAGCAGTCCCCGGACTAGACACGAGCAGTTCTTC.

The chain is built from TRBV6-5 and TRBJ2-7, with D perhaps TRBD2 (5 bases). With 2 bases removed from V and 5 bases from J, the gap between germline ends came to 7 bases. CDR3 length: 12 residues. Germline-derived CDR1 and CDR2 are MNHEY and SVGAGI. CDR3 coding DNA: TGTGCCAGCAGTTACAACGGGGACGAGCAGTACTTC. This gives the protein CASSYNGDEQYF.

The chain recombines TRBV27 with TRBJ1-6; D is uncertain. CDR3 length equals 14 residues. In germline, CDR1 is MNHEY, CDR2 SMNVEV (reference sequence). V was pared by 2 bases and J by 11 bases, with 13 bases between. As DNA, the CDR3 is TGTGCCAGCAGTTTAGAGGAGCGGGTTCCACCCCTCCACTTT. Its protein is CASSLEERVPPLHF.

The rearrangement joins TRBV12-3 or TRBV12-4 to TRBJ2-1; 7 bases map to TRBD2. The CDR3 runs to 15 residues. V lost 5 bases and J lost 6; bases outside the gene matches: 10. In DNA, the CDR3 is TGTGCCAGCAGTGTTACTAGCGTTGGGTTCAATGAGCAGTTCTTC. It encodes CASSVTSVGFNEQFF.

J is TRBJ2-5 and V is TRBV28; the match to TRBD2 covers 10 bases. CDR1 is MDHEN and CDR2 is SYDVKM in the germline V gene. With V trimmed by 3 bases and J by 5 bases, 12 bases remained unmatched. The CDR3 runs 17 residues. In DNA, the CDR3 is TGTGCCAGCAGTTTTCTAGCGGGAGAGGGTGAGCTGGAGACCCAGTACTTC. It codes for CASSFLAGEGELETQYF.

The V call is TRBV28, the J call TRBJ1-5; 7 positions agree with TRBD1. From germline, CDR1 is MDHEN and CDR2 SYDVKM. V lost 8 bases and J lost 1; bases outside the gene matches: 5. CDR3 length: 14 amino acids. CDR3 amino acids: CASRQGESNQPQHF. In DNA, the CDR3 is TGTGCCAGCCGGCAGGGGGAAAGCAATCAGCCCCAGCATTTT. Full variable domain (missing parts from reference TRBV28 and TRBJ1-5): DVKVTQSSRYLVKRTGEKVFLECVQDMDHENMFWYRQDPGLGLRLIYFSYDVKMKEKGDIPEGYSVSREKKERFSLILESASTNQTSMYLCASRQGESNQPQHFGDGTRLSIL.

This clonotype was detected only a few times. The chain recombines TRBV7-9 with TRBJ2-3; D possibly matches TRBD1 or TRBD2 (6 bases each). Germline CDR1 SEHNR, CDR2 FQNEAQ (reference sequence). With 6 bases removed from V and 5 bases from J, the gap between germline ends came to 15 bases. The CDR3 consists of 14 residues. The DNA of the CDR3 is TGTGCCAGCAGGGGCGGGACAACTGTAGATACGCAGTATTTT. Residues: CASRGGTTVDTQYF.

The V and J genes are TRBV11-2 and TRBJ2-7, with 8 bases that match TRBD1. Germline V gene lookup returns CDR1 SGHAT and CDR2 FQNNGV. V shed 5 bases and J 3 bases; nucleotides not matched to a gene: 9. The CDR3 has 15 residues. CDR3 amino acids: CASSPRTGKGYEQYF. The CDR3, as DNA: TGTGCCAGCAGCCCCCGGACAGGGAAGGGCTACGAGCAGTACTTC.

This chain joins TRBV27 and TRBJ2-7, with 11 bases matching TRBD2. J was trimmed by 4 bases and V by 5 bases; bases with no gene match: 7. Germline lookup yields CDR1 MNHEY and CDR2 SMNVEV (reference sequence). This CDR3 region has 15 residues. The CDR3 bases are TGTGCCAGCAGTCAACTAGCGGGAGTTGGGTACGAGCAGTACTTC. Translated: CASSQLAGVGYEQYF.

The chain couples TRBV27 to TRBJ2-3; 9 bases are a match to TRBD2. The CDR3 is 16 residues long. Germline-derived CDR1 and CDR2 are MNHEY and SMNVEV (reference sequence). J was trimmed by 1 base and V by 5 bases; bases with no gene match: 7. Here the CDR3 DNA reads TGTGCCAGCAGTATAGTAGCGGGAGCTCGCACAGATACGCAGTATTTT. Protein sequence: CASSIVAGARTDTQYF.

This clonotype appeared a single time. J is TRBJ1-5 and V is TRBV20-1; 9 positions agree with TRBD1. This CDR3 contains 15 residues. CDR1 DFQATT and CDR2 SNEGSKA come from the germline V gene (reference sequence). V was clipped by 0 bases and J by 3 bases; unmatched bases: 3. The CDR3 coding sequence is TGCAGTGCTAGAGATCGACAGGGGGTCAATCAGCCCCAGCATTTT. It specifies CSARDRQGVNQPQHF.